The 8 T cell receptor beta chains presented below share a single source sample, sequenced in a study of T cell responses to AZD1222 COVID-19 vaccine. TCRdb's copy holds only in-frame clones and misses some; the assay was immunoSEQ multiplex PCR. The data hold 130,000 to 150,000 clones, with 90% observed a single time. The sample here was peripheral blood, taken on day 0 of AZD1222 vaccination. These receptors were collected from an adult in good health.

V gene TRBV6-6 combines with J gene TRBJ1-2, with no clear D. CDR1 and CDR2 from the germline V gene are MNHNY and SVGAGI (reference sequence). The CDR3 is made up of 12 amino acids. V shed 7 bases and J shed 8 bases, with 14 bases lying between them. The CDR3, as DNA: TGTGCCAGCAAAAACTCTGAGGAGGGCTACACCTTC. Its protein product is CASKNSEEGYTF.

The chain couples TRBV6-5 to TRBJ2-5; TRBD2 might be the D (5 bases). The CDR3 is 14 residues long. V lost 6 bases, J lost 4 bases, and 15 bases lay in between. Germline V CDR1 and CDR2: MNHEY, SVGAGI. The DNA for the CDR3 is TGTGCCAGCAGCGTCGGGGTTCTTGGAGAGACCCAGTACTTC. Translated, it gives CASSVGVLGETQYF.

The chain has TRBV29-1 and TRBJ2-2; perhaps TRBD2 as D (5 bases). V lost 8 bases and J 5 bases, leaving 15 bases between the germline ends. CDR3 size: 13 residues. The germline CDR1 and CDR2 sequences are SQVTM and ANQGSEA. DNA of the CDR3: TGCAGCACCCGAGGAGGTGGAACCGGGGAGCTGTTTTTT. This gives the protein CSTRGGGTGELFF.

Only one count was recorded for this clone. The chain combines TRBV27 with TRBJ2-7; D call uncertain. CDR1 MNHEY and CDR2 SMNVEV come from the germline V gene (reference sequence). Trimming cost V 3 bases and J 3 bases, with 9 bases left between them. The length of the CDR3 is 13 residues. The CDR3 loop is CASSFRPRYEQYF. CDR3 nucleotide sequence: TGTGCCAGCAGTTTCAGGCCCCGCTACGAGCAGTACTTC.

The CDR3 nucleotides are TGTGCCAGCAGCAAAACAACGGGGGATGGCTACACCTTC. It codes for CASSKTTGDGYTF. The chain joins TRBV11-3 to TRBJ1-2; possibly TRBD1 for D (5 bases). Germline V gene lookup returns CDR1 SGHNT and CDR2 YENEEA. Trimming shortened V by 5 bases and J by 6 bases, and 13 bases separated the two germline ends. This CDR3 has 13 amino acids.

The V gene is TRBV10-3, the J gene TRBJ1-3; D remains ambiguous. The CDR3 loop spans 15 amino acids. Looked up from germline, CDR1 is ENHRY and CDR2 is SYGVKD. With 3 bases removed from V and 0 bases from J, the gap between germline ends came to 9 bases. CDR3 protein: CAISDGVASGNTIYF. The CDR3 DNA is TGTGCCATCAGTGACGGCGTCGCCTCTGGAAACACCATATATTTT.

This chain joins TRBV7-9 and TRBJ1-2, with a weak D call TRBD1 (5 bases). CDR3 length: 13 residues. The V end was cut by 0 bases, the J end by 8 bases, with 10 bases between. The germline gives CDR1 SEHNR, CDR2 FQNEAQ (reference sequence). CDR3 coding DNA: TGTGCCAGCAGCTTAGCAGGGGACGAAGGCTACACCTTC. Its protein is CASSLAGDEGYTF.

The V call is TRBV6-2 or TRBV6-3, the J call TRBJ1-5; D is uncertain. Per the germline V gene, CDR1 is MNHEY and CDR2 is SVGEGT. The CDR3 length is 13 residues. V was shortened by 5 bases and J by 5 bases, with 10 bases between the two germline ends. The CDR3, as DNA: TGTGCCAGCAGTCCACAAACCCATCAGCCCCAGCATTTT. This codes for CASSPQTHQPQHF.